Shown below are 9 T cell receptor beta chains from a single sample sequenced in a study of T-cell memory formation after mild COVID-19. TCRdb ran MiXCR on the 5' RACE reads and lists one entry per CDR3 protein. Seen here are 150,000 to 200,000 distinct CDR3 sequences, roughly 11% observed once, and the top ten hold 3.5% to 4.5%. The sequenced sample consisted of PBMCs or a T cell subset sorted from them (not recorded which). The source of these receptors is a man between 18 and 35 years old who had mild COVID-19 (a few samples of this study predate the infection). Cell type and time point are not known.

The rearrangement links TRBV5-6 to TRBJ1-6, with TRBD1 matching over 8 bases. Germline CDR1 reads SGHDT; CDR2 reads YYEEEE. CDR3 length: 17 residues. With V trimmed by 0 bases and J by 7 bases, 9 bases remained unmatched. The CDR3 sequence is CASSLARGRIGNSPLHF. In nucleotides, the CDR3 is TGTGCCAGCAGCTTGGCCAGGGGGCGGATAGGGAATTCACCCCTCCACTTT. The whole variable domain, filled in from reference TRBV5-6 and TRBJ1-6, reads DAGVTQSPTHLIKTRGQQVTLRCSPKSGHDTVSWYQQALGQGPQFIFQYYEEEERQRGNFPDRFSGHQFPNYSSELNVNALLLGDSALYLCASSLARGRIGNSPLHFGNGTRLTVT.

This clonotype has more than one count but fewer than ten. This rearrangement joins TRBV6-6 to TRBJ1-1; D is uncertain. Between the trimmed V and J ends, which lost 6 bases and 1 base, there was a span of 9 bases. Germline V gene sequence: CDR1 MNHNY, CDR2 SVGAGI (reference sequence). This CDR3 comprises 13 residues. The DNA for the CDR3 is TGTGCCAGCAGAGGTACAGAGAACACTGAAGCTTTCTTT. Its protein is CASRGTENTEAFF.

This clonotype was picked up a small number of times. The CDR3: CASSAELAADLPDTQYF. In DNA, the CDR3 is TGTGCCAGCAGCGCTGAGCTAGCGGCGGATCTCCCAGATACGCAGTATTTT. The chain links TRBV7-8 to TRBJ2-3, with 7 nucleotides matching TRBD2. With V trimmed by 5 bases and J by 4 bases, 15 bases remained unmatched. Germline assignment: CDR1 SGHVS and CDR2 FQNEAQ. CDR3 length: 17 amino acids.

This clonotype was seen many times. DNA of the CDR3: TGTGCCAGCAGCTTAGGACCCAGGACAGGGGGCTCTGGGGGCTACACCTTC. This sequence encodes CASSLGPRTGGSGGYTF. The rearrangement joins TRBV7-8 to TRBJ1-2; 11 bases match TRBD1. The CDR3 has 17 residues. The V gene's germline CDR1 is SGHVS and CDR2 FQNEAQ. Trimming took 1 base from V and 8 from J; bases not matched to a gene: 12.

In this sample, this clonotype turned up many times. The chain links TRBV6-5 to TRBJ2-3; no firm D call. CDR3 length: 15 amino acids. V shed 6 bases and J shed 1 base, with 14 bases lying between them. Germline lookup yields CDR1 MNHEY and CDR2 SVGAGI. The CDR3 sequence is CASSKDLKGTDTQYF. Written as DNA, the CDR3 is TGTGCCAGCAGCAAGGACCTGAAGGGCACAGATACGCAGTATTTT.

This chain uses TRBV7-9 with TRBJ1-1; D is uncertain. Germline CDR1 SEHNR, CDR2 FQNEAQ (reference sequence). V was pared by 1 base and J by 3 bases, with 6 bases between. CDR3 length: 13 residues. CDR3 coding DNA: TGTGCCAGCAGCTTAGATTGGGACACTGAAGCTTTCTTT. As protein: CASSLDWDTEAFF.

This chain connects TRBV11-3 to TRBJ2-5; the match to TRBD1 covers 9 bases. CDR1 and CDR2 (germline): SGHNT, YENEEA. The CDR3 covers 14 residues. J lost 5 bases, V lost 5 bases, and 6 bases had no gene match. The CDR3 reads CASSQQGAGETQYF. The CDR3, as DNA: TGTGCCAGCAGCCAACAGGGGGCCGGGGAGACCCAGTACTTC.

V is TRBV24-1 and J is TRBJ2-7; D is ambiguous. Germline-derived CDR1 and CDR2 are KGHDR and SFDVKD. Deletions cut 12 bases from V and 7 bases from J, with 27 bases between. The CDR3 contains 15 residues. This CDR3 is CALEAPPKPITEQYV. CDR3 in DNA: TGTGCCTTAGAGGCGCCCCCGAAGCCAATAACGGAGCAGTACGTC.

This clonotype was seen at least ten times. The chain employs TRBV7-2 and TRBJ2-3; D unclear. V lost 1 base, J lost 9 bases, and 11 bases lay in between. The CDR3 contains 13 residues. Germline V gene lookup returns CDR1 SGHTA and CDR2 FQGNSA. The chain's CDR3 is CASSLELKETQYF. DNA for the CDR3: TGTGCCAGCAGCTTAGAACTTAAAGAAACGCAGTATTTT.